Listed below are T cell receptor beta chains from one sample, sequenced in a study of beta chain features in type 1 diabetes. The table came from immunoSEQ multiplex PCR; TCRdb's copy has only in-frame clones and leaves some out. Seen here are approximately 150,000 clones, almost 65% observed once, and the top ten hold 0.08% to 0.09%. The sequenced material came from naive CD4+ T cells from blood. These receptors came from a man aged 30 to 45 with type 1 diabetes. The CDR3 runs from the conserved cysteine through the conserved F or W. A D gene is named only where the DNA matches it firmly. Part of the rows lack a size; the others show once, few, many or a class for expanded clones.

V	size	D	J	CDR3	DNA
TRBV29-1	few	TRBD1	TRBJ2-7	CSVEWDRGRYEQYF	TGCAGCGTTGAGTGGGACAGGGGGCGGTACGAGCAGTACTTC
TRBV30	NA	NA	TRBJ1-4	CAWNRVTNEKLFF	TGTGCCTGGAACAGGGTAACTAATGAAAAACTGTTTTTT
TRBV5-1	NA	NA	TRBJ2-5	CASSSGVGYQETQYF	TGCGCCAGCAGCTCTGGGGTAGGATACCAAGAGACCCAGTACTTC
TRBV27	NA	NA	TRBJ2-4	CASSLKEFGKNIQYF	TGTGCCAGCAGTTTGAAGGAGTTTGGCAAAAACATTCAGTACTTC
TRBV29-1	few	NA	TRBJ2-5	CSAHQRFLHETQYF	TGCAGCGCCCACCAGCGGTTTCTGCACGAGACCCAGTACTTC
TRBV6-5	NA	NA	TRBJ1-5	CASSYSSGMRQPQHF	TGTGCCAGCAGTTACTCGAGTGGGATGCGGCAGCCCCAGCATTTT
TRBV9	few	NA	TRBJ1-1	CASSVALNTEAFF	TGTGCCAGCAGCGTAGCGCTAAACACTGAAGCTTTCTTT
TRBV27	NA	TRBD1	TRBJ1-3	CASSFTDRGHTIYF	TGTGCCAGCAGTTTCACGGACAGGGGACACACCATATATTTT
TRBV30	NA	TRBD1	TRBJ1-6	CAWSLGTGGDSPLHF	TGTGCCTGGAGTCTCGGAACAGGGGGAGATTCACCCCTCCACTTT
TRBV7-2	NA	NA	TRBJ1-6	CASSLVVLTESPLHF	TGTGCCAGCAGCTTAGTCGTCCTCACGGAATCACCCCTCCACTTT
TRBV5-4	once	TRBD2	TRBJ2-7	CASSWTSGTRYEQYF	TGTGCCAGCAGCTGGACTAGCGGAACCCGCTACGAGCAGTACTTC
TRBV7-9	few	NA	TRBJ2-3	CASSSGTSSTDTQYF	TGTGCCAGCAGCTCCGGGACCTCGAGCACAGATACGCAGTATTTT
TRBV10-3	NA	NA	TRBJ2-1	CAISEGYNEQFF	TGTGCCATCAGTGAGGGGTACAATGAGCAGTTCTTC
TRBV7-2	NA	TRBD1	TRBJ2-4	CASSFHRQGGIQYF	TGTGCCAGCAGCTTCCATAGACAGGGTGGCATTCAGTACTTC
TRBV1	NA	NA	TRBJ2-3	CTSSQPGLAGGTSTDTQYF	TGCACCAGCAGCCAACCTGGGCTAGCGGGGGGGACTAGCACAGATACGCAGTATTTT
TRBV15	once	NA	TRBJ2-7	CATSRDGVFYEQYF	TGTGCCACCAGCAGAGATGGGGTCTTCTACGAGCAGTACTTC
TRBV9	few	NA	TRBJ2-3	CASSVETEMQYF	TGTGCCAGCAGCGTAGAGACGGAGATGCAGTATTTT
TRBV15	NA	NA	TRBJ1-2	CATSRAGSEGYTF	TGTGCCACCAGCAGAGCAGGGAGTGAGGGCTACACCTTC